Each of the 21 T cell receptor beta chains below was sequenced from the same sample in a study of kidney transplant recipient with SARS-CoV-2 infection. Using its own MiXCR run on the reads, TCRdb lists one record per CDR3 protein. The sample has under 250,000 distinct CDR3 sequences, under 35% seen once; the top ten hold around 6.8%. The sample here was a blood sample, taken at baseline and on roughly day 110 from a kidney transplant recipient. The source is a male patient in his thirties who had COVID-19 and was a kidney transplant recipient. Some T cells here may be from the graft donor.

The sample holds many counts of this clonotype. The V gene is TRBV11-2, the J gene TRBJ2-3; D not resolved. This CDR3 comprises 13 residues. Germline CDR1 and CDR2: SGHAT and FQNNGV. Trimming left V 1 base short and J 4 bases short, with 6 bases between. CDR3 in DNA: TGTGCCAGCAGCTTAGGATCCGCAGATACGCAGTATTTT. This codes for CASSLGSADTQYF. Together with reference TRBV11-2 and TRBJ2-3, the CDR3 gives the full variable domain: EAGVAQSPRYKIIEKRQSVAFWCNPISGHATLYWYQQILGQGPKLLIQFQNNGVVDDSQLPKDRFSAERLKGVDSTLKIQPAKLEDSAVYLCASSLGSADTQYFGPGTRLTVL.

As concerns this clonotype: Since a much larger clone is just one base distant, this may be a read error. The V and J genes are TRBV7-3 and TRBJ2-2; 9 nucleotides line up with TRBD1. The CDR3 has 16 amino acids. Germline-derived CDR1 and CDR2 are SGHTA and FQGTGA. The CDR3 region has the DNA TGTACCAGCAGCTCTACAGGGGGCGCGGTCACCGGGGAGCTGTTTTTT. This sequence encodes CTSSSTGGAVTGELFF.

This chain uses TRBV7-9 with TRBJ2-5, with D unresolved. Germline V gene sequence: CDR1 SEHNR, CDR2 FQNEAQ (reference sequence). V dropped 3 bases and J dropped 5 bases, with 16 bases sitting between them. The CDR3 spans 15 residues. The CDR3 loop is CASSFKGQSPETQYF. CDR3 nucleotides: TGTGCCAGCAGCTTTAAAGGCCAGTCCCCTGAGACCCAGTACTTC.

The chain links TRBV6-5 to TRBJ1-2; D uncertain. Looked up from germline, CDR1 is MNHEY and CDR2 is SVGAGI. There are 17 residues in the CDR3. V gave up 5 bases and J gave up 4 bases, with 23 bases separating them. The CDR3 sequence: CASSIDHSMRKTYGYTF. Here the CDR3 DNA reads TGTGCCAGCAGTATTGACCACTCTATGCGAAAGACCTATGGCTACACCTTC.

Only a few counts were recorded for this clonotype. This chain connects TRBV11-2 to TRBJ2-7; 7 bases map to TRBD2. This CDR3 spans 16 amino acids. Trimming cost V 0 bases and J 3 bases; bases outside gene matches: 8. Germline V gene lookup returns CDR1 SGHAT and CDR2 FQNNGV. This chain's CDR3 is CASSLDRASGVYEQYF. The CDR3 DNA is TGTGCCAGCAGCTTAGATCGCGCTAGCGGTGTCTACGAGCAGTACTTC.

To note about this clonotype: Being one base from a much bigger clone, this may be a read error. The chain combines TRBV19 with TRBJ1-2; D remains ambiguous. Germline lookup yields CDR1 LNHDA and CDR2 SQIVND (reference sequence). The V end was cut by 5 bases, the J end by 4 bases, with 23 bases between. CDR3 size: 17 residues. The CDR3 nucleotides read TGTGCCAGTAGTGAGCCTGCGACAAATCGAAGGACCTATGGCTACACCTTC. Protein sequence: CASSEPATNRRTYGYTF. The entire variable domain, with the rest obtained from reference TRBV19 and TRBJ1-2, is as follows: DGGITQSPKYLFRKEGQNVTLSCEQNLNHDAMYWYRQDPGQGLRLIYYSQIVNDFQKGDIAEGYSVSREKKESFPLTVTSAQKNPTAFYLCASSEPATNRRTYGYTFGSGTRLTVV.

This chain's CDR3 is CASSVAATSTDTQYF. For the CDR3, the DNA is TGTGCCAGCAGCGTAGCGGCTACGAGCACAGATACGCAGTATTTT. This chain connects TRBV9 to TRBJ2-3; the D is unclear. CDR1 is SGDLS and CDR2 is YYNGEE in the germline V gene. This CDR3 has 15 residues. V lost 0 bases, J lost 0 bases, and 8 bases lay in between.

This clonotype occurred many times. CDR3 sequence reads: CASIRGRNEQFF. The CDR3 DNA reads TGTGCCAGCATAAGAGGGAGAAATGAGCAGTTCTTC. The V and J genes are TRBV6-5 and TRBJ2-1, with D possibly matching TRBD2 (5 bases). V shed 7 bases and J shed 7 bases, with 11 bases lying between them. Germline V lookup: CDR1 MNHEY, CDR2 SVGAGI. The CDR3 has 12 amino acids.

Turning to this clonotype: It may be a read error: a sequence one base away is much more abundant. The conserved final phenylalanine or tryptophan is absent from the CDR3, which likely points to a read error. V gene TRBV7-6 combines with J gene TRBJ1-1, with D unclear. The germline CDR1 and CDR2 sequences are SGHVS and FNYEAQ. This CDR3 is 15 amino acids long. Trimming took 5 bases from V and 3 from J, leaving 16 bases between them. This CDR3 is CASSPPRDGYTEAFS. CDR3 DNA: TGTGCCAGCAGCCCACCCCGTGACGGATACACTGAAGCTTTCTCT.

This clonotype showed up just once. One base away lies a much larger clone, so this may be a sequencing read error. The chain is built from TRBV7-6 and TRBJ1-2; D ambiguous. CDR1 and CDR2 from the germline V gene are SGHVS and FNYEAQ. Trimming took 4 bases from V and 4 from J, leaving 22 bases between them. There are 17 residues in the CDR3. CDR3 DNA: TGTGCCAGCAGCTGGCATAATGAATCTCGAAAGACCTATGGCTACACCTTC. Encoded protein: CASSWHNESRKTYGYTF.

This clonotype was recorded at least ten times. The chain recombines TRBV13 with TRBJ1-1, with D possibly being TRBD1 (5 bases). The germline V gene has CDR1 PRHDT and CDR2 FYEKMQ (reference sequence). The germline V and J ends were trimmed by 4 bases and 1 base, with 10 bases remaining between them. The CDR3 loop spans 14 amino acids. The CDR3 DNA reads TGTGCCAGCAGCTGGACGGACAAGAACACTGAAGCTTTCTTT. This sequence encodes CASSWTDKNTEAFF.

This clonotype was counted many times. V usage is TRBV11-3 and J usage is TRBJ1-2; D call uncertain. V was pared by 5 bases and J by 4 bases, with 23 bases between. Per germline, CDR1 SGHNT and CDR2 YENEEA. The CDR3 contains 17 residues. This CDR3 reads CASSLAGDLGKTYGYTF. The CDR3 region has the DNA TGTGCCAGCAGCCTTGCGGGCGATCTCGGAAAGACCTATGGCTACACCTTC.

Comment on this clonotype: Since a much larger clone is just one base distant, this may be a read error. The chain combines TRBV16 with TRBJ1-2; D is uncertain. Germline V gene data show CDR1 as KGHSY and CDR2 as FQNENV. The CDR3 runs to 17 residues. The V and J ends lost 4 bases and 4 bases respectively, with 22 bases between them. The CDR3 DNA reads TGTGCCAGCAGCCTTCGTGTGGACGTTAGAAAGACCTATGGCTACACCTTC. It specifies CASSLRVDVRKTYGYTF.

As regards this clonotype: With a much larger clone just one base away, this may be a read error. V and J are TRBV4-2 and TRBJ2-1; the D is unclear. Germline assignment: CDR1 LGHNA and CDR2 YNFKEQ. V was pared by 0 bases and J by 15 bases, with 15 bases between. This CDR3 region has 13 residues. CDR3 residues: CASSQDPGVGRFF. The CDR3 coding sequence is TGTGCCAGCAGCCAAGATCCTGGTGTAGGACGGTTCTTC.

This clonotype came up many times. The chain is built from TRBV12-3 or TRBV12-4 and TRBJ1-5; D call uncertain. The CDR3 loop spans 15 amino acids. Trimming shortened V by 1 base and J by 1 base, and 8 bases separated the two germline ends. CDR3 nucleotides: TGTGCCAGCAGTTTAGAATTTACAAGCAATCAGCCCCAGCATTTT. It yields the protein CASSLEFTSNQPQHF.

This clonotype is a singleton in its sample. A much larger clone lies a single base off, so this may be a read error. This chain links TRBV3-1 with TRBJ1-4; TRBD1 agrees at 7 bases. The CDR3 sequence is 14 residues long. V was clipped by 5 bases and J by 7 bases; unmatched bases: 7. Per the germline V gene, CDR1 is LGHDT and CDR2 is YNNKEL (reference sequence). The CDR3 here is CASSFDREGEKLFF. As DNA, the CDR3 is TGTGCCAGCAGCTTCGACAGGGAGGGTGAAAAACTGTTTTTT. The variable domain in full, completed from reference TRBV3-1 and TRBJ1-4, reads DTAVSQTPKYLVTQMGNDKSIKCEQNLGHDTMYWYKQDSKKFLKIMFSYNNKELIINETVPNRFSPKSPDKAHLNLHINSLELGDSAVYFCASSFDREGEKLFFGSGTQLSVL.

The sample holds one count of this clonotype. An end of the junction differs from the germline gene, which may be a read error. The chain uses TRBV12-3 or TRBV12-4 and TRBJ2-1; D perhaps matches TRBD2 (5 bases). The CDR3 runs 14 residues. CDR3 sequence: CASSLGGPLGEQLF. The CDR3 DNA reads as TGTGCCAGCAGTTTAGGAGGGCCCTTGGGAGAGCAGCTCTTC.

In its sample, this clonotype was seen many times. It is unclear where the CDR3 begins or ends on the DNA, so no DNA is shown, and the CDR3 is as TCRdb lists it. The chain has TRBV7-5 and TRBJ1-2. TRBV7-5 is described as a pseudogene. The CDR3 spans 19 amino acids, including both terminal residues. The CDR3 sequence: CISVPEEGSEVGKTYGYTF.

A note on this clonotype: A much bigger clone sits one base away, suggesting this may be a read error. The rearrangement links TRBV25-1 to TRBJ2-4, with 8 nucleotides matching TRBD1. The J call may be wrong; the DNA end is better matched by TRBJ2-1. Germline assignment: CDR1 MGHDK and CDR2 SYGVNS. The CDR3 totals 14 residues. The CDR3 DNA reads as TGTGCCAGCACGACAGGGGATAGGAGGAATGAGCAGTTCTTC. Encoded protein: CASTTGDRRNEQFF.

This clonotype was observed many times. The chain is built from TRBV6-5 and TRBJ2-3, with TRBD2 as a possible D gene (6 bases). CDR1 is MNHEY and CDR2 is SVGAGI in the germline V gene. This CDR3 contains 17 residues. The V gene lost 7 bases and the J gene lost 2 bases, with 22 bases spanning the gap. The CDR3 bases are TGTGCCAGCAAACGGATGTCCGGGAGCCCCACCACAGATACGCAGTATTTT. Residues: CASKRMSGSPTTDTQYF.

This clonotype was seen many times. The chain carries TRBV27 and TRBJ2-7; no clear D. There are 13 residues in the CDR3. V dropped 6 bases and J dropped 6 bases, with 15 bases sitting between them. Germline CDR1 is MNHEY and CDR2 is SMNVEV (reference sequence). The CDR3 DNA reads as TGTGCCAGCAGCCCCACAGTCGCAGGCGAGCAGTACTTC. Translated, it gives CASSPTVAGEQYF.